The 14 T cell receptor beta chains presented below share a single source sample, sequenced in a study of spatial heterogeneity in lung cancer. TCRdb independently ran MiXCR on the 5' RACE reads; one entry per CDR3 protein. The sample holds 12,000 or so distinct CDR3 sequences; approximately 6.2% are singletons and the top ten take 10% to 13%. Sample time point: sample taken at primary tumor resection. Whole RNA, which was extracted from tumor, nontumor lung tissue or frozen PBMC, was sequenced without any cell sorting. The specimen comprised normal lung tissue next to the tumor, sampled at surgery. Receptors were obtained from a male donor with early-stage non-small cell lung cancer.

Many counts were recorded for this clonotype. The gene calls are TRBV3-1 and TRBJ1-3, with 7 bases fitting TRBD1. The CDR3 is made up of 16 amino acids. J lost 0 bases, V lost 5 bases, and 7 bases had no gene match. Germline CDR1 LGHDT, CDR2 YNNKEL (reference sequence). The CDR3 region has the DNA TGTGCCAGCAGCTTAGGGACAGCGAGCTCTGGAAACACCATATATTTT. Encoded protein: CASSLGTASSGNTIYF. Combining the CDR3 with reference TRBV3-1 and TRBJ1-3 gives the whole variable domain DTAVSQTPKYLVTQMGNDKSIKCEQNLGHDTMYWYKQDSKKFLKIMFSYNNKELIINETVPNRFSPKSPDKAHLNLHINSLELGDSAVYFCASSLGTASSGNTIYFGEGSWLTVV.

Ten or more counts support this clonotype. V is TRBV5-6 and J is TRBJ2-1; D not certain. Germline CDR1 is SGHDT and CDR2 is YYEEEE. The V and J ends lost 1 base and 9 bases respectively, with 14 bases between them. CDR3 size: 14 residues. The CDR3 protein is CASSLHFGQGEQFF. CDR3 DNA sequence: TGTGCCAGCAGCTTGCATTTTGGGCAAGGTGAGCAGTTCTTC.

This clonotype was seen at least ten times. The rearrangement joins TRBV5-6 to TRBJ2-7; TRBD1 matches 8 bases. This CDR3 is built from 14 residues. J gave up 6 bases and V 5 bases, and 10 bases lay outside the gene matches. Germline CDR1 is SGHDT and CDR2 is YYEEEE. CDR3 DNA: TGTGCCAGCAGTTACATCAGGGGGCCCCCCGAGCAGTACTTC. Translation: CASSYIRGPPEQYF.

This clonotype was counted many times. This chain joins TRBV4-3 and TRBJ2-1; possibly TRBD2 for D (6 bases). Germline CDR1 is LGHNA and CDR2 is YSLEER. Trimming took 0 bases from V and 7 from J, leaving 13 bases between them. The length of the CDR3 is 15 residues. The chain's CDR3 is CASSQDGFGGNEQFF. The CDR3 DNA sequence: TGCGCCAGCAGCCAAGATGGATTCGGGGGTAATGAGCAGTTCTTC.

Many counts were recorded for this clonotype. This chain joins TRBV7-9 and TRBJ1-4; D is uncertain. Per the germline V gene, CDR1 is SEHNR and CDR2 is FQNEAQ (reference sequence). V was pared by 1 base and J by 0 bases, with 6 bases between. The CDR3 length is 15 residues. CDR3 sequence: CASSLGGPTNEKLFF. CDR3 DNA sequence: TGTGCCAGCAGCTTAGGGGGTCCAACTAATGAAAAACTGTTTTTT.

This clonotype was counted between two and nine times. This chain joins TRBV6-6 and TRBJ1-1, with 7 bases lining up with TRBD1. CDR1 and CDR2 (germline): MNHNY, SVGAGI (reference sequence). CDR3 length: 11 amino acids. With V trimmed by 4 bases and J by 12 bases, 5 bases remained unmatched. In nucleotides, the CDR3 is TGTGCCAGCAGTTTGCAGGGGGGGACTTTCTTT. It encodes CASSLQGGTFF.

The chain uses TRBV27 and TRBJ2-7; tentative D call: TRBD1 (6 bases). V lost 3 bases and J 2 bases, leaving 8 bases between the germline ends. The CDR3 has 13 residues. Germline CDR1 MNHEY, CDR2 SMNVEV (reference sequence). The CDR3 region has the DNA TGTGCCAGCAGTTTGTCAGGGGCCTACGAGCAGTACTTC. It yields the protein CASSLSGAYEQYF.

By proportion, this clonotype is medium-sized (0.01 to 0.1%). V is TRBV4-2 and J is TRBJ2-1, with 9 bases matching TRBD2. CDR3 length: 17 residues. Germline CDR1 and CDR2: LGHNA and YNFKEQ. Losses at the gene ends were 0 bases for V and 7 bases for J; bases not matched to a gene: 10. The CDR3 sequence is CASSQDHRGSGRNEQFF. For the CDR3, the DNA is TGTGCCAGCAGCCAAGATCATCGGGGTAGCGGGAGAAATGAGCAGTTCTTC.

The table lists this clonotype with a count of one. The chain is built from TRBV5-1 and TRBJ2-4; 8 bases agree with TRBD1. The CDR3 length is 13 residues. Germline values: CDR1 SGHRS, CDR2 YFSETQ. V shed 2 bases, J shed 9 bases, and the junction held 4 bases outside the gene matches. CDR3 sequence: CASSFGQGRIQYF. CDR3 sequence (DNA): TGCGCCAGCAGCTTTGGACAGGGTCGCATTCAGTACTTC.

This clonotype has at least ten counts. The CDR3 region is CAISGTGGTEAFF. In DNA form, the CDR3 reads TGTGCCATCAGTGGGACAGGGGGAACTGAAGCTTTCTTT. The chain uses TRBV10-3 and TRBJ1-1, with TRBD1 identical over 10 bases. The CDR3 spans 13 residues. Germline CDR1 reads ENHRY; CDR2 reads SYGVKD. The trim removed 4 bases at V and 5 bases at J, leaving 1 base unmatched.

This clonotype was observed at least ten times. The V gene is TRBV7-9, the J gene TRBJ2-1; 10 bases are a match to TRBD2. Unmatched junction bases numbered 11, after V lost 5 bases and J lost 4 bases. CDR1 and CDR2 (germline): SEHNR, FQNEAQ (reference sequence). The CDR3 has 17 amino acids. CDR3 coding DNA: TGTGCCAGCAGCCCTCTTCAAAGGACTAGCGGATACAATGAGCAGTTCTTC. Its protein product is CASSPLQRTSGYNEQFF.

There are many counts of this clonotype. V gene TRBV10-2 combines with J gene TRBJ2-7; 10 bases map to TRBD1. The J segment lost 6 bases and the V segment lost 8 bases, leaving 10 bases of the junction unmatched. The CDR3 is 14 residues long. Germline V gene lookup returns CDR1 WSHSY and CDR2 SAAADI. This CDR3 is CASERDRGQGEQYF. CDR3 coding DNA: TGCGCCAGCGAGAGGGACAGGGGTCAGGGCGAGCAGTACTTC.

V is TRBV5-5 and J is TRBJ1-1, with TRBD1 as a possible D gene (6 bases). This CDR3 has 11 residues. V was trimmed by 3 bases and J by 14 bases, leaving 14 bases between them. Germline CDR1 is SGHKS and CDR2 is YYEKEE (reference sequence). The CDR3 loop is CASSSDRRRFF. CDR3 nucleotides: TGTGCCAGCAGCTCCGACAGGCGCCGCTTCTTT.

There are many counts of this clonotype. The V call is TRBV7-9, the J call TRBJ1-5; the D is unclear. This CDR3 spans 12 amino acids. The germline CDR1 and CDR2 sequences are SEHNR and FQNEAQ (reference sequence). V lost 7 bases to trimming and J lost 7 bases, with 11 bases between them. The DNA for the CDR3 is TGTGCCAGCACTCGCGAAGGGCAGCCCCAGCATTTT. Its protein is CASTREGQPQHF.